The 23 T cell receptor beta chains reported below all come from one sample, sequenced in a study of blood T cells in healthy people across ages. PCR was performed a second time for about 7 to 11 cycles using a sample-barcoded 5' primer and a J-beta primer mix. Each CDR3 protein is one row after TCRdb ran MiXCR on the 5' RACE reads. The sample comprises about 1.4 million distinct CDR3 sequences, 59% of which are singletons, and approximately 7% rests with the top ten. The sample comprised blood. These receptors originate from a young man in good health.

This sequence joins TRBV20-1 and TRBJ2-7; 9 bases line up with TRBD1. J lost 8 bases, V lost 3 bases, and 14 bases had no gene match. Germline CDR1 DFQATT, CDR2 SNEGSKA (reference sequence). This CDR3 region has 15 residues. The CDR3 spells CSARAETGGETKQYF. CDR3 nucleotide sequence: TGCAGTGCTAGGGCCGAGACAGGGGGGGAGACCAAGCAGTACTTC.

V is TRBV12-3 or TRBV12-4 and J is TRBJ2-3; TRBD2 matches at 13 bases. V was clipped by 8 bases and J by 4 bases; unmatched bases: 6. The CDR3 sequence is 15 residues long. In DNA form, the CDR3 reads TGTGCCAGCGGCCCGGGACTAGCGGGGTCAGATACGCAGTATTTT. Translating it yields CASGPGLAGSDTQYF.

The rearrangement joins TRBV6-5 to TRBJ2-4; 11 positions match TRBD2. The J call may be wrong; the DNA end is better matched by TRBJ2-7. CDR1 is MNHEY, CDR2 SVGAGI, per germline. This CDR3 region has 14 residues. The CDR3 loop reads CASSMTSGVYEQYF. The CDR3 DNA reads TGTGCCAGCAGTATGACTAGCGGGGTCTACGAGCAGTACTTC.

V gene TRBV12-5 combines with J gene TRBJ2-7; D remains ambiguous. With the DNA end fitting TRBJ2-5 better, the J assignment may be wrong. Germline V gene lookup returns CDR1 LGHNT and CDR2 FRNRAP. The CDR3 is made up of 13 amino acids. CDR3 nucleotide sequence: TGTGCTAGTGCACCAAGGGCAGAAGAGACCCAGTACTTC. It translates to CASAPRAEETQYF.

This clonotype appeared a few times. This rearrangement joins TRBV7-9 to TRBJ1-5, with D maybe TRBD1 (5 bases). The ends were cut back, 5 bases at V and 0 bases at J, with 8 bases in the middle. There are 14 residues in the CDR3. CDR1 and CDR2 from the germline V gene are SEHNR and FQNEAQ (reference sequence). The CDR3 DNA is TGTGCCAGCAGCCCACAGGATAGCAATCAGCCCCAGCATTTT. Translated: CASSPQDSNQPQHF.

This clonotype was seen more than once but under ten times. The genes are TRBV20-1 and TRBJ1-1; no clear D. CDR1 is DFQATT and CDR2 is SNEGSKA in the germline V gene (reference sequence). The ends were cut back, 0 bases at V and 1 base at J, with 6 bases in the middle. The CDR3 consists of 13 residues. The CDR3 is CSARDPQNTEAFF. DNA for the CDR3: TGCAGTGCTAGAGATCCACAGAACACTGAAGCTTTCTTT.

The chain has TRBV20-1 and TRBJ2-1; possibly TRBD1 for D (6 bases). The germline gives CDR1 DFQATT, CDR2 SNEGSKA (reference sequence). V shed 7 bases and J shed 6 bases, with 19 bases lying between them. The CDR3 contains 14 residues. For the CDR3, the DNA is TGCAGTGGGAGACTGGGACACGGAAGCAATGAGCAGTTCTTC. Translating gives CSGRLGHGSNEQFF.

V is TRBV12-3 or TRBV12-4 and J is TRBJ1-5; no definite D call. The length of the CDR3 is 15 residues. Trimming shortened V by 3 bases and J by 5 bases, and 14 bases separated the two germline ends. Here the CDR3 reads CASSLSSTGDQPQHF. The CDR3 nucleotides read TGTGCCAGCAGTTTGTCGTCAACGGGTGATCAGCCCCAGCATTTT.

The sample holds a few counts of this clonotype. The chain recombines TRBV4-1 with TRBJ1-2, with 8 nucleotides matching TRBD1. The CDR3 has 15 amino acids. J lost 2 bases, V lost 2 bases, and 4 bases had no gene match. The germline V gene has CDR1 MGHRA and CDR2 YSYEKL. CDR3 in amino acids: CASSQMGQVNYGYTF. The CDR3 DNA reads as TGCGCCAGCAGCCAAATGGGACAGGTCAACTATGGCTACACCTTC.

The rearrangement joins TRBV29-1 to TRBJ2-5, with no clear D. With 5 bases removed from V and 0 bases from J, the gap between germline ends came to 10 bases. This CDR3 region has 13 residues. In germline, CDR1 is SQVTM, CDR2 ANQGSEA. The CDR3 DNA is TGCAGCGTTCCCTCCCTAAACCAAGAGACCCAGTACTTC. It specifies CSVPSLNQETQYF.

This clonotype was observed a handful of times. The chain links TRBV29-1 to TRBJ2-5; D may be TRBD1 or TRBD2 (5 bases each). The CDR3 extends over 12 amino acids. With 4 bases removed from V and 5 bases from J, the gap between germline ends came to 11 bases. CDR1 is SQVTM and CDR2 is ANQGSEA in the germline V gene. In DNA form, the CDR3 reads TGCAGCGTTGGGGGGAGACAGGAGACCCAGTACTTC. Protein product: CSVGGRQETQYF.

V and J are TRBV12-3 or TRBV12-4 and TRBJ2-5; D unclear. The J call may be in error: the DNA end matches TRBJ2-7 better. The CDR3 has 13 amino acids. CDR3 sequence: CASSLRGRHEQYF. CDR3 bases: TGTGCCAGCAGTTTAAGAGGTAGACACGAGCAGTACTTC.

The chain combines TRBV6-6 with TRBJ2-7; 7 bases are a match to TRBD1. Trimming removed 7 bases from V and 0 bases from J; junction bases left unmatched: 12. CDR3 length equals 16 residues. Germline V lookup: CDR1 MNHNY, CDR2 SVGAGI (reference sequence). Here the CDR3 DNA reads TGTGCCAGCATCAACAAAGCGACAGGGAGCTCCTACGAGCAGTACTTC. Its protein product is CASINKATGSSYEQYF.

The gene calls are TRBV18 and TRBJ2-1, with TRBD2 matching 8 bases. The CDR3 has 15 amino acids. V lost 8 bases to trimming and J lost 9 bases; unmatched junction nucleotides: 15. Germline CDR1 reads KGHSH; CDR2 reads LQKENI. CDR3 DNA sequence: TGTGCCAGCGCGCCGTTTGGCGGGAGGCCCGGTGAGCAGTTCTTC. This encodes CASAPFGGRPGEQFF. The full variable domain, its missing parts supplied by reference TRBV18 and TRBJ2-1, is NAGVMQNPRHLVRRRGQEARLRCSPMKGHSHVYWYRQLPEEGLKFMVYLQKENIIDESGMPKERFSAEFPKEGPSILRIQQVVRGDSAAYFCASAPFGGRPGEQFFGPGTRLTVL.

V and J are TRBV6-1 and TRBJ1-2; D call uncertain. The CDR3 runs 12 residues. Per germline, CDR1 MNHNS and CDR2 SASEGT. The V gene lost 7 bases and the J gene lost 8 bases, with 14 bases spanning the gap. The CDR3 region has the DNA TGTGCCAGCACCCGGGGAGGGATAGGCTACACCTTC. Translation: CASTRGGIGYTF.

The chain has TRBV12-3 or TRBV12-4 and TRBJ2-1; 8 bases agree with TRBD1. V was clipped by 4 bases and J by 9 bases; unmatched bases: 2. The CDR3 length is 12 residues. The CDR3 protein is CASSSDRGEQFF. The CDR3 nucleotides are TGTGCCAGCAGTTCCGACAGGGGTGAGCAGTTCTTC.

The rearrangement links TRBV2 to TRBJ2-7, with 8 bases matching TRBD2. Germline CDR1 reads SNHLY; CDR2 reads FYNNEI. The CDR3 runs to 15 residues. The V gene end was trimmed by 0 bases and the J gene end by 3 bases; junction bases not matched to a gene: 4. The chain's CDR3 is CASSEASGLDYEQYF. CDR3 coding DNA: TGTGCCAGCAGTGAAGCGTCGGGACTAGACTACGAGCAGTACTTC.

This clonotype was seen only a few times. V gene TRBV24-1 combines with J gene TRBJ2-7, with D unresolved. Germline assignment: CDR1 KGHDR and CDR2 SFDVKD. The CDR3 sequence is 20 residues long. V was pared by 0 bases and J by 7 bases, with 30 bases between. CDR3 in DNA: TGTGCCACCAGTGATTTGCGGGTCAACAACAAGGCAGTTCTATCTCTTGAGCAGTACTTC. Residues: CATSDLRVNNKAVLSLEQYF.

This clonotype was seen a few times. The J gene is TRBJ1-2, the V gene TRBV2; D is perhaps TRBD1 (6 bases). V lost 2 bases and J 4 bases, leaving 14 bases between the germline ends. CDR3 length: 15 residues. Per germline, CDR1 SNHLY and CDR2 FYNNEI. The CDR3 DNA sequence: TGTGCCAGCAGTGAACCCGTACAGGGTACCTATGGCTACACCTTC. This sequence encodes CASSEPVQGTYGYTF.

The chain has TRBV27 and TRBJ2-5, with TRBD2 as a possible D gene (6 bases). The CDR3 covers 16 residues. V was trimmed by 5 bases and J by 1 base, leaving 17 bases between them. Germline loops: CDR1 MNHEY, CDR2 SMNVEV (reference sequence). The CDR3, as DNA: TGTGCCAGCAGTGCTCTAGGAGGGAGGTCCCAAGAGACCCAGTACTTC. Protein: CASSALGGRSQETQYF.

The chain joins TRBV15 to TRBJ1-2, with TRBD1 matching 7 bases. The CDR3 covers 15 residues. Germline CDR1 and CDR2: LNHNV and YYDKDF (reference sequence). The V gene end was trimmed by 0 bases and the J gene end by 8 bases; junction bases not matched to a gene: 9. The CDR3 DNA is TGTGCCACCAGCAGAGATCGGGGACAGTCCAAAGGCTACACCTTC. It codes for CATSRDRGQSKGYTF.

The CDR3 nucleotides read TGTGCCAGCATTACTTACTCTGGGGCCAACGTCCTGACTTTC. Protein sequence: CASITYSGANVLTF. This chain connects TRBV12-3 or TRBV12-4 to TRBJ2-6, with D uncertain. The CDR3 spans 14 residues. Trimming cost V 7 bases and J 0 bases, with 7 bases left between them.

Details on this clonotype: The CDR3 ends on some other residue instead of the conserved phenylalanine or tryptophan, so this is likely a read error. V and J are TRBV6-1 and TRBJ1-2, with 12 bases lining up with TRBD1. The CDR3 runs to 17 residues. Looked up from germline, CDR1 is MNHNS and CDR2 is SASEGT. Trimming removed 2 bases from V and 5 bases from J; junction bases left unmatched: 9. The CDR3 bases are TGTGCCAGCAGTGAAACTAGGGACAGGGGGCGCTCGTATGGCTACACCCTC. Residues: CASSETRDRGRSYGYTL.